This entry features one T cell receptor (beta chain) sequence. Antigen unknown. Trimming took off 6 bases at V and 2 bases at J, with 17 bases between the two ends. The CDR3 totals 17 residues. Germline-derived CDR1 and CDR2 are WNHNN and SYGVQD (reference sequence). Sequencing used immunoSEQ multiplex PCR; TCRdb keeps in-frame clones, though not all of them. The data show around 2,500 clones, about 86% seen once. This specimen belongs to a study of immune cell composition in non-small cell lung cancer. General study findings and limits: Adenocarcinomas with higher top tumour-associated clone frequency had more reactive TILs.

Sequenced sample: lung tumor tissue. The TCR comes from a human donor with non-small cell lung cancer. V gene TRBV10-1 combines with J gene TRBJ2-6, with a weak D call TRBD1 (6 bases). CDR3 region: CASRLLRGTTGANVLTF. CDR3 nucleotides: TGCGCCAGCAGGCTCCTGAGGGGGACCACTGGGGCCAACGTCCTGACTTTC.